This T cell receptor beta chain was recorded in a study of immune aging and cytomegalovirus after organ transplant (dated by TCRdb to about 2021). About the full investigation: Three-drug immunosuppression with prednisone, tacrolimus, and mycophenolate was given to all transplant recipients.

From V the trimming removes 3 bases and from J it removes 0 bases, while the gene matches leave 9 bases of the junction unaccounted for. The cysteine opens and the phenylalanine closes a CDR3 of 16 amino acids. The only DNA kept is the CDR3, 48 bases in frame from the first base. CDR1 and CDR2 (SQVTM, ANQGSEA) derive from the germline V gene. This clonotype was seen at least ten times. Its specific antigen is unknown. No much larger clonotype is one base removed from it; base qualities were not supplied. Broad study findings and their caveats: Following viremia, cells with an aged phenotype rose post-transplant no matter the clone size, with the increase showing up earlier in large clones (days 200-264) than in small clones. Large clones contained a higher proportion of TEMRA cells, and the seven largest clones (around 1,900 cells) acquired aged and TEMRA cells while losing TCM cells. Since the sequencing data did not include a CD57 measurement, a conservative gene-based definition of aging was used in its place.

The library was obtained by single-cell sequencing. TCRdb records Illumina NovaSeq 6000 as the sequencer. The BD Rhapsody Targeted mRNA and AbSeq Reagent Kit was used in a microwell format for cell capture and library preparation. Libraries were prepared to cover TCR, sample tags, AbSeq, and targeted mRNA from the Human T-Cell Expression Panel plus custom TOX and TOX2 primers. Sequencing of the libraries was performed on an Illumina NovaSeq. The authors' pipeline ran thus. The analysis covered approximately 9,900 cells in total, of which 6,500 to 8,000 were CD8 T cells and 4494 were CD8 T cells with an identifiable TCR CDR3. The BD Rhapsody Targeted Analysis Pipeline, including V(D)J processing, was run on the Seven Bridges Genomics platform to process the raw data. SeqGeq 1.6.0 was used for quality control, Sample Tag demultiplexing with Lex-BDSMK, clone identification with VDJ Explorer, and Seurat clustering. Clones making up <1% of CD8 T cells were classified as non-expanded, and clones making up >2.5% of the sample were classified as clonal expansions. In-frame beta chains were kept once TCRdb had trimmed the public reads at Q25 with fastp and called clones with MiXCR. Every distinct CDR3 protein forms one entry, paired with its most common genes and DNA. TCRdb assigned the V and J calls; the authors' analysis was not used. The sample includes approximately 22,000 distinct CDR3 sequences, with 35% to 40% observed a single time. The ten largest clones capture approximately 26% of the sample.

The time point label for this specimen denotes: five sample-tagged time points from pre-transplant (day -1) to day 368 post-transplant, pooled. After thawing, PBMC were stimulated with a CMV IE-1 overlapping peptide library for approximately eleven hours, with no transport inhibitors added. Thawed cells were rested overnight and then stimulated in R10 medium with CD28/CD49d costimulation. The IE-1 peptide library was made up of 15-amino-acid peptides, each overlapping by 11 amino acids. Samples from each time point were barcoded using BD Single-Cell Multiplexing Kit Sample Tags, then pooled and stained with sorting antibodies plus oligo-conjugated anti-CD45RA. A BD FACSAria III was used to sort CMV-responsive CD8+CD137+ and CD4+CD154+ T cells at 4-way purity. Blood samples were drawn into EDTA vacutainers and processed by Ficoll gradient within 1-24 hours.

The TCR sequence derives from a female donor who had a heart transplant and CMV viremia. Sequencing used CMV peptide-activated CD4+ and CD8+ T cells sorted from blood, obtained at five time points, pooled. In light of the paper, this sample's cell subset or site label describes: sorted CD8+CD137+ and CD4+CD154+ T cells after around 12 h CMV IE-1 peptide stimulation. The sequence is built from TRBV29-1 and TRBJ1-1, with TRBD1 matching 8 junction bases. The CDR3 amino acid sequence is: CSVEYARGPMNTEAFF. The sequenced DNA is TGCAGCGTTGAGTACGCCAGGGGGCCCATGAACACTGAAGCTTTCTTT.